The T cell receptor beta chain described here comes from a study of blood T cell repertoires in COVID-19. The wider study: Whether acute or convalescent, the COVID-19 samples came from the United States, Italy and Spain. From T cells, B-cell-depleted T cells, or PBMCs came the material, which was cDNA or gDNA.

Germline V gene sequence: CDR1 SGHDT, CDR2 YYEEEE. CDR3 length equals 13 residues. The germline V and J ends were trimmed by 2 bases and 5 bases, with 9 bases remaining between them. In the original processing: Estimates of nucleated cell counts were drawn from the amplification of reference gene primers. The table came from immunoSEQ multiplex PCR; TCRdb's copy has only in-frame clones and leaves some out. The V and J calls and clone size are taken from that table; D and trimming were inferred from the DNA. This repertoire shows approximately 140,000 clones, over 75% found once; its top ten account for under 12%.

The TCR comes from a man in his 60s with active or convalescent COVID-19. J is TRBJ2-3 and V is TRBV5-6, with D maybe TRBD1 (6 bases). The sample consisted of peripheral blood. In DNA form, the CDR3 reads TGTGCCAGCAGCTTCCAGGGGAAAGATACGCAGTATTTT. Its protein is CASSFQGKDTQYF.